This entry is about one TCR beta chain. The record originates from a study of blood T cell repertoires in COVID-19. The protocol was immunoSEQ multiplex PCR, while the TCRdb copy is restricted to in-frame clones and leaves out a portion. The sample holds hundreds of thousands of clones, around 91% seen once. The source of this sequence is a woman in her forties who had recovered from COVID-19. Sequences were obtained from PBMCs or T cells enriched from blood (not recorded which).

This CDR3 reads CASSSPTGRTEQYF. CDR3 DNA: TGTGCCAGCAGCTCGCCGACAGGGCGAACCGAGCAGTACTTC. The J gene is TRBJ2-7, the V gene TRBV7-9; TRBD1 aligns across 7 bases. J was trimmed by 6 bases and V by 4 bases; bases with no gene match: 9. The CDR3 extends over 14 amino acids. Germline loops: CDR1 SEHNR, CDR2 FQNEAQ (reference sequence).